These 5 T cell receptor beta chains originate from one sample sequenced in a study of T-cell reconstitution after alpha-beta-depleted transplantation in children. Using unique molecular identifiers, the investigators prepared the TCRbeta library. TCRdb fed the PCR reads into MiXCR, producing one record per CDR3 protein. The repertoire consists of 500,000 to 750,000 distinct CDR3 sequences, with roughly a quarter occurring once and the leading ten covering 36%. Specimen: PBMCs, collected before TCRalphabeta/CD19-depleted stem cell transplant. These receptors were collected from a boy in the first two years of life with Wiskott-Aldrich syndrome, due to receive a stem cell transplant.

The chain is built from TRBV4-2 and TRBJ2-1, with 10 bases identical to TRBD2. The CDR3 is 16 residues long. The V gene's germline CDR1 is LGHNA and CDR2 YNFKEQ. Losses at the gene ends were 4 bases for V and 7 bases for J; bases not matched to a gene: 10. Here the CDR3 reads CASSLATSGISNEQFF. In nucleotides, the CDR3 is TGTGCCAGCAGCCTTGCCACTAGCGGGATTTCGAATGAGCAGTTCTTC.

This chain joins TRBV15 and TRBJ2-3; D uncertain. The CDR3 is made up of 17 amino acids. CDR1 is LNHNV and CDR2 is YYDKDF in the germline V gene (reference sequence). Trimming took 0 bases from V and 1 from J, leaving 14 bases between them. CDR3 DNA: TGTGCCACCAGCAGAGATCGGCGAGCGCTTCGCACAGATACGCAGTATTTT. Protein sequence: CATSRDRRALRTDTQYF.

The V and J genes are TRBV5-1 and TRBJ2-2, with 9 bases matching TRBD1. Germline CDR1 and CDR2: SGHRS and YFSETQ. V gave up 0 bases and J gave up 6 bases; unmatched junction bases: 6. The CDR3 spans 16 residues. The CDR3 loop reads CASSLAMDRGAGELFF. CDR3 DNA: TGCGCCAGCAGCTTGGCCATGGACAGGGGCGCCGGGGAGCTGTTTTTT.

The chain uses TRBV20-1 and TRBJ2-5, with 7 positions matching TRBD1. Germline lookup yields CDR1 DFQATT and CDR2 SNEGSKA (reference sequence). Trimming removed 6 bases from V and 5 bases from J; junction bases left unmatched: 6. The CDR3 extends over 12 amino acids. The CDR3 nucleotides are TGCAGTGCCGACAGGGTCGCGGAGACCCAGTACTTC. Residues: CSADRVAETQYF.

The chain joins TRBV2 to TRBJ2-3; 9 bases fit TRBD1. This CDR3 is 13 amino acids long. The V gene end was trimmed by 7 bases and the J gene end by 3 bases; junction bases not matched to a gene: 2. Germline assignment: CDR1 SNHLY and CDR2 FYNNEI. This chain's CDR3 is CASTDRGTDTQYF. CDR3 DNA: TGTGCCAGCACCGACAGGGGGACAGATACGCAGTATTTT.